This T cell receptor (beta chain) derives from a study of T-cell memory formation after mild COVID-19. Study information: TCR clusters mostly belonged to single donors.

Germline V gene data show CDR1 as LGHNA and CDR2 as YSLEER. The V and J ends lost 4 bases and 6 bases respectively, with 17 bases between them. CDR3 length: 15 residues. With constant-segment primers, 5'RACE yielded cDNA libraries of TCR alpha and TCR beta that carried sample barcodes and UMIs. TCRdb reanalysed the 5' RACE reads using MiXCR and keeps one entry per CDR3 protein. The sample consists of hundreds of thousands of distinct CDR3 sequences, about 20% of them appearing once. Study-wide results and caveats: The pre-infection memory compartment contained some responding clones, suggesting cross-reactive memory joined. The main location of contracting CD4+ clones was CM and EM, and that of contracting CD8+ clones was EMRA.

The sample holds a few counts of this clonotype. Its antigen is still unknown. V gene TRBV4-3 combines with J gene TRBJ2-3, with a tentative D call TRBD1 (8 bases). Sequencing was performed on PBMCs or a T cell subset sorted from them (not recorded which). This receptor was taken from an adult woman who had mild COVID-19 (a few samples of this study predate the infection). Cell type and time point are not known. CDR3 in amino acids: CASSPTGGARDTQYF. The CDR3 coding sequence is TGCGCCAGCAGCCCCACAGGGGGGGCGCGCGATACGCAGTATTTT.